This TCR beta chain appears in the sequencing data of a study of T cell responses to AZD1222 COVID-19 vaccine. Data came from immunoSEQ multiplex PCR; TCRdb stores just in-frame clones and leaves some out. The table has approximately 130,000 clones, 75% to 90% seen once. Study results and limitations: Seropositive AZD1222 recipients at baseline numbered only 6 or 7. Most donors were white British, females outnumbered males, and clonal diversity was possibly underestimated. Spike-wide vaccine-associated CD4 TCRs dominated at 160-218 and 743-854.

Concerning this clone: Its antigen is unknown.

This material consisted of peripheral blood, taken on day 0 of AZD1222 vaccination. The receptor was derived from an adult in good health.

The CDR3 bases are TGTGCCAGCAGCCTAGCCCCGACTAGTTCGAATGAGCAGTTCTTC. Protein sequence: CASSLAPTSSNEQFF. The chain carries TRBV11-3 and TRBJ2-1, with D possibly matching TRBD2 (6 bases). Looked up from germline, CDR1 is SGHNT and CDR2 is YENEEA. With 5 bases removed from V and 7 bases from J, the gap between germline ends came to 18 bases. The CDR3 covers 15 residues.